This is a list of T cell receptor beta chains from one sample in a study of CD8 T cells in ankylosing spondylitis. TCRdb analysed the 5' RACE reads with MiXCR anew, one entry per CDR3 protein. The sample consists of about 210,000 distinct CDR3 sequences, around 7.9% of them appearing once. Specimen: blood, either unsorted or a sorted T cell fraction (not recorded which). These receptors were collected from a male donor with ankylosing spondylitis. The CDR3 runs from the conserved cysteine through the conserved F or W. The D gene is left open where the match is weak. The listing skips clone size in some rows; elsewhere it reads once, few, many or a size class.

>TRBJ2-7|TRBD2|TRBV4-3|15|many
TGCGCCAGCAGCCCTGGCACTAGCGGGTCCTACGAGCAGTACTTC
CASSPGTSGSYEQYF
>TRBJ2-2|-|TRBV28|16|many
TGTGCCAGCAGTTTAGATGCGACAGGTCGGGCCGGGGAGCTGTTTTTT
CASSLDATGRAGELFF
>TRBJ2-7|TRBD1|TRBV28|17|many
TGTGCCAGCAGTGGGACAGGGTCCCTCACGAGCTCCTACGAGCAGTACTTC
CASSGTGSLTSSYEQYF
>TRBJ2-1|TRBD2|TRBV6-2/TRBV6-3|21|-
TGTGCCAGCAGTTACCCTAGTAACGATCGACTAGCGGGGGGGCTGTTTGGTGAGCAGTTCTTC
CASSYPSNDRLAGGLFGEQFF
>TRBJ2-1|TRBD1|TRBV4-3|16|many
TGCGCCAGCAGCACGGGACAGGCCTTATGGAACAATGAGCAGTTCTTC
CASSTGQALWNNEQFF
>TRBJ2-7|-|TRBV27|14|many
TGTGCCAGCAGTCCGACCCCAGGATGGTACGAGCAGTACTTC
CASSPTPGWYEQYF
>TRBJ2-1|TRBD2|TRBV3-1|18|many
TGTGCCAGCAGCCCCTTTCACCCCGGGACTAGTCCTTTTAATGAGCAGTTCTTC
CASSPFHPGTSPFNEQFF
>TRBJ2-5|TRBD2|TRBV7-9|17|few
TGTGCCAGCAGCTCCCCGGGGCTAGCGGGAGCCACGGAGACCCAGTACTTC
CASSSPGLAGATETQYF
>TRBJ2-1|TRBD2|TRBV20-1|14|few
TGCAGTGCTCCGTTAGCGGGGGGGCGCAATGAGCAGTTCTTC
CSAPLAGGRNEQFF
>TRBJ1-4|-|TRBV4-2|16|many
TGTGCCAGCAGCCAAGATGTAGCAGGGAGTACTGAAAAACTGTTTTTT
CASSQDVAGSTEKLFF
>TRBJ1-1|-|TRBV30|12|few
TGTGCCCTGGGGGCCGACTACCCTGAAGCTTTCTTT
CALGADYPEAFF
>TRBJ2-7|TRBD1|TRBV30|14|-
TGTGCCTGGAGTAACAGGGGAAAGGTCTACGAGCAGTACTTC
CAWSNRGKVYEQYF
>TRBJ2-1|-|TRBV11-2|13|-
TGTGCCAGCAGCTTGCAGGTAGGCCATGAGCAGTTCTTC
CASSLQVGHEQFF
>TRBJ1-1|TRBD1|TRBV29-1|11|many
TGCAGCGTGGACGACAGGGATTACGCTTTCTTT
CSVDDRDYAFF
>TRBJ2-3|-|TRBV2|15|-
TGTGCCAGCAGTGAAGCCTCTTCGGGTTGGGATACGCAGTATTTT
CASSEASSGWDTQYF
>TRBJ2-6|-|TRBV4-3|15|-
TGCGCCAGCAGCTCTCCTTTTGGGGGCTTGAGCGTCCTGACTTTC
CASSSPFGGLSVLTF
>TRBJ2-5|-|TRBV9|16|-
TGTGCCAGCAGCGTAGGAGGCGGGGGCGACCAAGAGACCCAGTACTTC
CASSVGGGGDQETQYF
>TRBJ2-1|-|TRBV28|18|-
TGTGCCAGCAGTCTACTACGGTCCCTAGCTGAGACCTACAATGAGCAGTTCTTC
CASSLLRSLAETYNEQFF
>TRBJ2-7|TRBD1|TRBV19|12|few
TGTGCCAGTCAGGGGGAAGGCTACGAGCAGTACTTC
CASQGEGYEQYF
>TRBJ1-6|TRBD1|TRBV27|15|many
TGTGCCAGCAGTTTAGGACAGGGACTACATTCACCCCTCCACTTT
CASSLGQGLHSPLHF
>TRBJ2-7|-|TRBV7-2|14|many
TGTGCCAGCAGCCAAGTAGGGGACCCCTACGAGCAGTACTTC
CASSQVGDPYEQYF
>TRBJ2-3|TRBD1|TRBV19|16|many
TGTGCCAGTAGTACCCACCCGGGACAGGGGGCTGATACGCAGTATTTT
CASSTHPGQGADTQYF
>TRBJ2-5|TRBD2|TRBV7-2|15|many
TGTGCCAGCAGCTTATTAGCTAGCGGAGGAGAGACCCAGTACTTC
CASSLLASGGETQYF
>TRBJ2-7|-|TRBV7-9|13|many
TGTGCCAGCACCTTTTCAGGGTCCAACGAGCAGTACTTC
CASTFSGSNEQYF
>TRBJ2-7|-|TRBV27|14|-
TGTGCCAGCAGTTTAAGTCAGGGGTGCAGCGAGCAGTACTTC
CASSLSQGCSEQYF
>TRBJ2-5|-|TRBV7-8|17|many
TGTGCCAGCAGCTTAGATGTGCAGGGGCTTACCCAAGAGACCCAGTACTTC
CASSLDVQGLTQETQYF
>TRBJ1-2|-|TRBV2|14|many
TGTGCCAGCGCCAAATATCACTCTAACTATGGCTACACCTTC
CASAKYHSNYGYTF
>TRBJ2-2|TRBD2|TRBV28|16|few
TGTGCCAGCAGTTTGCTAGCGGGGGCCAACACCGGGGAGCTGTTTTTT
CASSLLAGANTGELFF
>TRBJ2-3|-|TRBV7-8|15|many
TGTGCCAGCAGCTACTTCGGAGGTAGCACAGATACGCAGTATTTT
CASSYFGGSTDTQYF
>TRBJ2-1|-|TRBV2|15|few
TGTGCCAGCAGTGAAGGACCCCCTTCCTACAATGAGCAGTTCTTC
CASSEGPPSYNEQFF
>TRBJ2-7|-|TRBV12-3/TRBV12-4|12|few
TGTGCCAGCAGCTCCGGTCTCAGTGAGCAGTACTTC
CASSSGLSEQYF
>TRBJ1-5|-|TRBV5-6|13|many
TGTGCCAGCAGCTTTTCGGGTGATCAGCCCCAGCATTTT
CASSFSGDQPQHF
>TRBJ1-1|-|TRBV6-2/TRBV6-3|11|-
TGTGCCAGCAGTCAGAGACTAGGGGCTTTCTTT
CASSQRLGAFF
>TRBJ2-7|-|TRBV20-1|13|many
TGCAGTGCTAGAGATATCCATTCCTACGAGCAGTACTTC
CSARDIHSYEQYF
>TRBJ1-2|-|TRBV5-6|15|-
TGTGCCAGCACCAAGACCAACGGGGCGGACTATGGCTACACCTTC
CASTKTNGADYGYTF
>TRBJ2-5|-|TRBV5-1|16|few
TGCGCCAGCAGCCCCCCAGGGGGGGGGGTGAGAGAGACCCAGTACTTC
CASSPPGGGVRETQYF
>TRBJ2-7|-|TRBV28|17|many
TGTGCCAGCAGTTTTCGGCTCGAAAAGACGGTAACCTACGAGCAGTACTTC
CASSFRLEKTVTYEQYF
>TRBJ2-3|-|TRBV29-1|11|many
TGCAGCGTTGTAGTTGGGGATACGCAGTATTTT
CSVVVGDTQYF
>TRBJ2-1|TRBD2|TRBV29-1|15|many
TGCAGCGTTGAAGGTGGGCGGGAGGCCCCCAATGAGCAGTTCTTC
CSVEGGREAPNEQFF
>TRBJ2-1|TRBD2|TRBV6-2/TRBV6-3|17|-
TGTGCCAGCAGTTACTCGATGACGGGAGGGTTCTACAATGAGCAGTTCTTC
CASSYSMTGGFYNEQFF
>TRBJ2-3|TRBD2|TRBV4-1|16|many
TGCGCCAGCAGCCAACCCTCCGGGAGGGGCACAGATACGCAGTATTTT
CASSQPSGRGTDTQYF
>TRBJ2-1|-|TRBV5-1|16|many
TGCGCCAGCAGCTCTCCGGATCTGGGGGGCGGCAATGAGCAGTTCTTC
CASSSPDLGGGNEQFF
>TRBJ1-1|-|TRBV6-1|14|many
TGTGCCAGCAGGGACATTACCCCCTACACTGAAGCTTTCTTT
CASRDITPYTEAFF
>TRBJ2-5|TRBD2|TRBV5-1|16|-
TGCGCCAGCAGTATTGGCGGGAGAGGAGGCCCAGAGACCCAGTACTTC
CASSIGGRGGPETQYF
>TRBJ2-4|TRBD2|TRBV20-1|17|many
TGCAGTGCGGGTGCGGGAGGGACTAGGAGGGCCAAAAACATTCAGTACTTC
CSAGAGGTRRAKNIQYF
>TRBJ2-7|-|TRBV27|14|many
TGTGCCAGCAGTTTAACAGGTACGACCTACGAGCAGTACTTC
CASSLTGTTYEQYF
>TRBJ2-5|-|TRBV5-1|17|few
TGCGCCAGCAGCTTGGGGACTCCGGGACTGTTTAAAGAGACCCAGTACTTC
CASSLGTPGLFKETQYF
>TRBJ2-7|TRBD2|TRBV6-5|14|many
TGTGCCAGCAGTTACCGGGAGGGGGGGAACGAGCAGTACTTC
CASSYREGGNEQYF
>TRBJ2-5|TRBD2|TRBV6-4|15|-
TGTGCCAGCAGTAGGCTAGCGGGTTCCCAAGAGACCCAGTACTTC
CASSRLAGSQETQYF
>TRBJ2-5|TRBD2|TRBV4-2|18|many
TGTGCCAGCAGCCAAGGGGCGGGGCTAGCGGGAGTTGGAGAGACCCAGTACTTC
CASSQGAGLAGVGETQYF